This T cell receptor beta chain emerged from a study of CD8+ T cells in alopecia areata. Regarding treatment: oral pan-JAK inhibitor, 5-10 mg twice daily. This CDR3 spans 13 amino acids. The V end lost 8 bases, the J end lost 1 base, and 11 bases lay between the germline ends. The germline CDR1 and CDR2 sequences are SNHLY and FYNNEI. cDNA prepared by RNA extraction and subsequent reverse transcription served as the template for sequencing. Libraries were prepared by immunoSEQ multiplex PCR; TCRdb keeps only in-frame clonotypes and omits some of them. The sample gives 170,000 or so clones, about 60% of which show up once; roughly an eighth is in the top ten.

This chain connects TRBV2 to TRBJ1-1, with no clear D. This TCR derives from a human donor with alopecia areata. The sequencing here drew on CD8+ T cells sorted from blood, taken at week 24, from a patient treated with tofacitinib. The CDR3 coding sequence is TGTGCCAGCGGCACCGGGAGGAACACTGAAGCTTTCTTT. It encodes CASGTGRNTEAFF.